This record looks at one T cell receptor beta chain sequence and its context. Patients were left out if they had other autoimmune diseases, uncontrolled infections, pregnancy or lactation. As diagnostic evidence, clinical symptoms, serum thyroxine, TRAb, thyroid ultrasound and orbital computed tomography were relied upon. This CDR3 comprises 13 residues. V was pared by 3 bases and J by 6 bases, with 13 bases between. Germline values: CDR1 SGDLS, CDR2 YYNGEE. This record belongs to a study of Graves' ophthalmopathy and Graves' hyperthyroidism. For the study at large: Peripheral blood (taken before any treatment) was collected at initial diagnosis.

RNA served as the template for amplifying TCR beta CDR3 regions. HTBI primers were used in a first-round RT-PCR, which preceded a second-round multiplex PCR. TCRdb independently ran MiXCR on the multiplex PCR reads; one entry per CDR3 protein. This repertoire shows roughly 420,000 distinct CDR3 sequences, around 20% found once; its top ten account for roughly 3%. Sequencing was done on a sample of peripheral blood. This receptor was taken from a woman in her late teens or twenties with stable Graves' hyperthyroidism. This chain uses TRBV9 with TRBJ2-7; D gene uncertain. The CDR3 coding sequence is TGTGCCAGCAGCGCGCCCAGACGGAGCGAGCAGTACTTC. This sequence encodes CASSAPRRSEQYF.